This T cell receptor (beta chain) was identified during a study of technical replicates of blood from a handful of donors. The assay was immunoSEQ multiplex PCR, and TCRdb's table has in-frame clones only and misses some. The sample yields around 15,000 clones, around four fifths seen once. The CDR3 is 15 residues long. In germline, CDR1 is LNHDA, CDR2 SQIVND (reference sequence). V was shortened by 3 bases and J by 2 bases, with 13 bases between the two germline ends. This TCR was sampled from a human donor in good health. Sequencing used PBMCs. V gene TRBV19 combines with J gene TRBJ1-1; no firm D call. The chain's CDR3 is CASSMEGFGNTEAFF. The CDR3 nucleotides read TGTGCCAGTAGTATGGAGGGTTTTGGTAACACTGAAGCTTTCTTT.